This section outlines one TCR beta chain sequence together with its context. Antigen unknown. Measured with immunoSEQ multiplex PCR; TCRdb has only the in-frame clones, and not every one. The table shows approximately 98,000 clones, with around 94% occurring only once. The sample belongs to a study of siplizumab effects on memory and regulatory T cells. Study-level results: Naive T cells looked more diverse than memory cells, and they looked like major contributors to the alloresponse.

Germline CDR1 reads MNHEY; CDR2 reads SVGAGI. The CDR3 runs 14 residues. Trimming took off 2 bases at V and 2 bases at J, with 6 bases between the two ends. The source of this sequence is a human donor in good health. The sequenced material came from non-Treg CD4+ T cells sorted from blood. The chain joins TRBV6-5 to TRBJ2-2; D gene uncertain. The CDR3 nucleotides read TGTGCCAGCAGTTACACACATAACACCGGGGAGCTGTTTTTT. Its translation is CASSYTHNTGELFF.